This T cell receptor beta chain originates from a study of CD8 T cells in Susac syndrome. General study results and limits: The authors acknowledged that the study's TCR sequencing and HLA analysis involved relatively few individuals.

The RNA input was about 0.45 to 1 ug, and it was reverse transcribed with random hexamers. Amplification of TCR beta CDR3 was carried out by immunoSEQ multiplex PCR, which covered 54 Vbeta and 13 Jbeta segments. MiXCR, run by TCRdb on the immunoSEQ multiplex PCR reads, gives a single entry per CDR3 protein. This table holds 110,000 to 150,000 distinct CDR3 sequences, 94% found once. Notes on this clonotype: Its specificity is unknown.

Controls were healthy donors (matched for age and sex). TEMRA cells were enriched by FACS, while CD8+ and CD4+ T cells were obtained through a negative isolation that was performed magnetically. Germline CDR1 LNHNV, CDR2 YYDKDF (reference sequence). CDR3 size: 17 residues. V lost 4 bases, J lost 5 bases, and 23 bases lay in between. The sequenced material came from CD8+ T cells from PBMCs. The source of this sequence is a human donor in good health. The chain couples TRBV15 to TRBJ1-2, with D unclear. CDR3 bases: TGTGCCACCAGCACTCGCTCCCCTAGGTCAGACCCTTATGGCTACACCTTC. This encodes CATSTRSPRSDPYGYTF.